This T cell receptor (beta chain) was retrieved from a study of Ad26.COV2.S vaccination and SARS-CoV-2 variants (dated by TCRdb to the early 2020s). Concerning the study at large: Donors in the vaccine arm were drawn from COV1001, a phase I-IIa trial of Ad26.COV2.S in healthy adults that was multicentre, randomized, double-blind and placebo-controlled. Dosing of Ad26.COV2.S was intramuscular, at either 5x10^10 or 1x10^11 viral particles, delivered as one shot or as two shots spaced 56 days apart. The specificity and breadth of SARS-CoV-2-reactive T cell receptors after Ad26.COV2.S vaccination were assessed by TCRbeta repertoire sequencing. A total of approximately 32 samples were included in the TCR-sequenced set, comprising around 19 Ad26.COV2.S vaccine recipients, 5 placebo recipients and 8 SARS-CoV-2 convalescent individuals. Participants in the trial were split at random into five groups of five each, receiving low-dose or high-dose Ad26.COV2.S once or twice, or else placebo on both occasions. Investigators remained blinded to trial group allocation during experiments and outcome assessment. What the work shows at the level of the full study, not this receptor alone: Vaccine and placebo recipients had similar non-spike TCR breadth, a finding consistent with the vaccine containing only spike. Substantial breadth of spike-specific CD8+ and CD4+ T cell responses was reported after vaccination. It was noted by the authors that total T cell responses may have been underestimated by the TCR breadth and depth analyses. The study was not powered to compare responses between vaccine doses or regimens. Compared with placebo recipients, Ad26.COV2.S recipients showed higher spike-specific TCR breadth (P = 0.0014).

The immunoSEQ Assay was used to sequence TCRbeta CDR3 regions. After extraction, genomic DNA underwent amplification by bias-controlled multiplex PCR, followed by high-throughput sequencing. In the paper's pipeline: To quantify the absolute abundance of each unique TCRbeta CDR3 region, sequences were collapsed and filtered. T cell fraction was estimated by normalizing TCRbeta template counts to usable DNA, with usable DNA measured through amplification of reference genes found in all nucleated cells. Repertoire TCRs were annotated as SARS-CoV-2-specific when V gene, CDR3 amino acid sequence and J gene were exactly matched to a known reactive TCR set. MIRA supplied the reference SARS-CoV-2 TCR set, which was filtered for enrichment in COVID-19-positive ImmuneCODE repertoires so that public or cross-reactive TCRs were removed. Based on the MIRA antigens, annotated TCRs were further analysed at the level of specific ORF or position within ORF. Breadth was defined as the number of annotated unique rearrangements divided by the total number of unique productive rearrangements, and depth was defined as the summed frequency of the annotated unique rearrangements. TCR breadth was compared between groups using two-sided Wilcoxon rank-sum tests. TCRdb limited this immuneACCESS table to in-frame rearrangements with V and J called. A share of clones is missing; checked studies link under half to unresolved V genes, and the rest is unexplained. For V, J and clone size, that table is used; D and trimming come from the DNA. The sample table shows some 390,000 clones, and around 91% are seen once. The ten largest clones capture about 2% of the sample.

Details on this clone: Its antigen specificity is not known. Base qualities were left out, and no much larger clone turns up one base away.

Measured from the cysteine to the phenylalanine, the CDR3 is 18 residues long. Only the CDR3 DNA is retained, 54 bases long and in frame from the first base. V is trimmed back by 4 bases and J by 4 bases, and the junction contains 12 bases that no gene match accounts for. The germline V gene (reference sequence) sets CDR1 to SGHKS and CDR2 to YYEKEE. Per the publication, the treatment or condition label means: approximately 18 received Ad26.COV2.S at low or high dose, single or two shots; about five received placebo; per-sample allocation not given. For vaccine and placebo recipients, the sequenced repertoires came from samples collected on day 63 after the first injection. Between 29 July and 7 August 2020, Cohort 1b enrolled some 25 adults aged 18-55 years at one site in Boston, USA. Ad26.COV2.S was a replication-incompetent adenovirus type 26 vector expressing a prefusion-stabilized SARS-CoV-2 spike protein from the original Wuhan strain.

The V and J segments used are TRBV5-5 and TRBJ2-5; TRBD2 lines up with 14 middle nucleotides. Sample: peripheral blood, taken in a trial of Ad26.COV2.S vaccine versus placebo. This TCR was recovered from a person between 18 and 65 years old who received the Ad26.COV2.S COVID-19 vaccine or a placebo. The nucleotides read TGTGCCAGCAGCCCCACTGGGACTAGCGGGAGCAGGGGAGAGACCCAGTACTTC. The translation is CASSPTGTSGSRGETQYF.